This is a list of T cell receptor beta chains from one sample in a study of cytomegalovirus exposure and HLA in healthy donors. This table comes from immunoSEQ multiplex PCR, and its TCRdb copy is limited to in-frame clones, with some not included. The profile shows about 170,000 clones, roughly 79% of them singletons. Sequencing used PBMCs. The receptor set was obtained from a man in his forties in good health and CMV-seropositive. The CDR3 runs from the conserved cysteine through the conserved F or W.

TRBV5-6,13,CASSMDSPPEAFF
TRBV18,13,CASTNREQETQYF
TRBV9,14,CASSPDGRGEKLFF
TRBV30,15,CAVNGGTGVAYGYTF
TRBV14,13,CASSQGAEETQYF
TRBV27,15,CASSFTGPGANVLTF
TRBV6-5,14,CASSYGQQTYEQYF
TRBV29-1,12,CSGGQGNEKLFF
TRBV19,17,CASSINRGGGVSDTQYF
TRBV5-1,19,CASSLEAGGPKVSWNEQFF
TRBV6-1,13,CAGQGFGGETQYF
TRBV19,14,CASSIAGGPYEQYF
TRBV27,15,CASTTSGTLNYEQYF
TRBV15,13,CATSTATNEKLFF
TRBV6-1,14,CASSDFRGNQPQHF
TRBV7-3,14,CASSPGLADNEQFF
TRBV7-6,15,CASSPQGGMNTEAFF
TRBV29-1,14,CSVQGQGLNSPLHF
TRBV7-3,15,CASSLTGTTTYEQYF
TRBV10-3,13,CATAGRPTDTQYF
TRBV5-4,14,CASSLGDFKNEQFF
TRBV5-1,17,CASSPIMTSGRQETQYF
TRBV25-1,16,CASSADEVRYNSPLHF
TRBV11-1,16,CASSLAQGQGASEAFF
TRBV10-3,16,CAISYPRDRGSYEQYF
TRBV11-1,16,CASSLNRGRDTGELFF
TRBV19,18,CASSMVPGLAGGQSEQFF